Below are 27 T cell receptor beta chains sequenced from a single sample in a study of OX40 agonist ivuxolimab in advanced cancers. Sequencing used immunoSEQ multiplex PCR; TCRdb keeps in-frame clones, though not all of them. The sample comprises 100,000 or so clones, approximately 93% of which are singletons, and about 0.17% rests with the top ten. Here the sequenced sample was CD4+ or CD8+ T cells sorted from blood, taken in a trial of the OX40 agonist ivuxolimab. The source of these receptors is an adult with an advanced solid tumor such as melanoma, head and neck, liver or kidney cancer.

J is TRBJ2-7 and V is TRBV28, with D possibly matching TRBD2 (6 bases). Per germline, CDR1 MDHEN and CDR2 SYDVKM. Trimming left V 4 bases short and J 4 bases short, with 11 bases between. CDR3 length: 13 amino acids. In DNA, the CDR3 is TGTGCCAGCAGTTCCGCTAGCGCTTACGAGCAGTACTTC. Translated, it gives CASSSASAYEQYF. Full variable domain (remainder filled in from reference TRBV28 and TRBJ2-7): DVKVTQSSRYLVKRTGEKVFLECVQDMDHENMFWYRQDPGLGLRLIYFSYDVKMKEKGDIPEGYSVSREKKERFSLILESASTNQTSMYLCASSSASAYEQYFGPGTRLTVT.

This chain connects TRBV18 to TRBJ2-7; 11 nucleotides align to TRBD1. This CDR3 is built from 19 residues. CDR1 KGHSH and CDR2 LQKENI come from the germline V gene. J gave up 1 base and V 0 bases, and 11 bases lay outside the gene matches. The CDR3 DNA is TGTGCCAGCTCACCACCCTGGGACAGGGGGTCTCAAAATTCCTACGAGCAGTACTTC. Encoded protein: CASSPPWDRGSQNSYEQYF.

The V gene is TRBV7-2, the J gene TRBJ1-1, with D uncertain. In germline, CDR1 is SGHTA, CDR2 FQGNSA. The CDR3 totals 14 residues. Trimming shortened V by 4 bases and J by 1 base, and 10 bases separated the two germline ends. This chain's CDR3 is CASSSDPWNTEAFF. The DNA for the CDR3 is TGTGCCAGCAGCTCGGACCCCTGGAACACTGAAGCTTTCTTT.

The genes are TRBV28 and TRBJ1-5; D not certain. The CDR3 totals 13 residues. Trimming removed 10 bases at V and 0 bases at J, with 10 bases between. Germline V gene sequence: CDR1 MDHEN, CDR2 SYDVKM. The CDR3 spells CATAVNSNQPQHF. In DNA, the CDR3 is TGTGCCACGGCGGTGAATAGCAATCAGCCCCAGCATTTT.

The genes are TRBV11-3 and TRBJ2-2; a possible D gene is TRBD1 (7 bases). V lost 1 base and J lost 6, with 15 bases in between. The germline V gene has CDR1 SGHNT and CDR2 YENEEA. The CDR3 has 16 amino acids. In DNA form, the CDR3 reads TGTGCCAGCAGCTTAGCAGGGGGGTCCAGTCCCGGGGAGCTGTTTTTT. This gives the protein CASSLAGGSSPGELFF.

The chain links TRBV5-4 to TRBJ1-1; 8 nucleotides align to TRBD1. J lost 1 base, V lost 3 bases, and 5 bases had no gene match. Germline CDR1 SGHNT, CDR2 YYREEE (reference sequence). The CDR3 sequence is 15 residues long. CDR3 DNA: TGTGCCAGCAGCTCCACCGGGACAGGGAACACTGAAGCTTTCTTT. It specifies CASSSTGTGNTEAFF.

This clone occurred once. The CDR3 sequence: CASSLSSGPRSYEQYF. DNA for the CDR3: TGCGCCAGCAGCTTGTCCTCGGGACCGCGCTCCTACGAGCAGTACTTC. The genes are TRBV5-1 and TRBJ2-7; D is tentatively TRBD1 or TRBD2 (5 bases each). This CDR3 comprises 16 residues. V lost 1 base, J lost 0 bases, and 14 bases lay in between. Germline lookup yields CDR1 SGHRS and CDR2 YFSETQ.

V is TRBV10-3 and J is TRBJ2-2; no firm D call. The CDR3 is 16 amino acids. CDR1 and CDR2 from the germline V gene are ENHRY and SYGVKD. Trimming pared 4 bases from V and 4 bases from J, leaving 16 bases between. The CDR3 DNA follows: TGTGCCATCAGTGGAGGTCAGGTCCCCACCACCGGGGAGCTGTTTTTT. Its translation is CAISGGQVPTTGELFF.

The chain has TRBV9 and TRBJ1-5; possible D gene TRBD1, 5 bases. Trimming pared 4 bases from V and 2 bases from J, leaving 10 bases between. The germline V gene has CDR1 SGDLS and CDR2 YYNGEE. This CDR3 has 14 amino acids. CDR3 nucleotides: TGTGCCAGCAGCTTCGGACAAGGCAATCAGCCCCAGCATTTT. It is translated as CASSFGQGNQPQHF.

The chain joins TRBV4-3 to TRBJ2-3, with D perhaps TRBD1 or TRBD2 (6 bases each). The CDR3 is 15 residues long. The V and J ends lost 1 base and 4 bases respectively, with 12 bases between them. Per germline, CDR1 LGHNA and CDR2 YSLEER. DNA of the CDR3: TGCGCCAGCAGCCAAGCCAAGGGGGGCCCAGATACGCAGTATTTT. Translating it yields CASSQAKGGPDTQYF.

The chain carries TRBV6-5 and TRBJ2-3, with 10 bases identical to TRBD2. Looked up from germline, CDR1 is MNHEY and CDR2 is SVGAGI. V shed 5 bases, J shed 4 bases, and the junction held 3 bases outside the gene matches. There are 14 residues in the CDR3. For the CDR3, the DNA is TGTGCCAGCAGTCCCGGACTAGCGGCAGATACGCAGTATTTT. Translated: CASSPGLAADTQYF.

V is TRBV6-4 and J is TRBJ1-4, with 7 nucleotides matching TRBD1. Germline CDR1 reads MRHNA; CDR2 reads SNTAGT. There are 14 residues in the CDR3. J lost 9 bases, V lost 4 bases, and 8 bases had no gene match. The CDR3 bases are TGTGCCAGCAGTGCTTCCCGGGACAGCAAAAAACTGTTTTTT. It translates to CASSASRDSKKLFF.

The J gene is TRBJ2-1, the V gene TRBV6-1; 9 nucleotides line up with TRBD1. The germline gives CDR1 MNHNS, CDR2 SASEGT. Trimming at V came to 5 bases and at J to 6 bases, leaving 5 bases not matched to a gene. The CDR3 covers 14 residues. Here the CDR3 reads CASSWDRAGNEQFF. The CDR3 DNA follows: TGTGCCAGCAGTTGGGACAGGGCTGGCAATGAGCAGTTCTTC.

The V gene is TRBV5-8, the J gene TRBJ2-3; possibly TRBD1 or TRBD2 for D (5 bases each). Germline CDR1 reads SGHTS; CDR2 reads YDEGEE. This CDR3 spans 15 amino acids. Deletions cut 4 bases from V and 6 bases from J, with 18 bases between. The CDR3 DNA reads TGTGCCAGCAGCCGCCGGGGCAGCTACGGGGATACGCAGTATTTT. Translated: CASSRRGSYGDTQYF. Filled out from reference TRBV5-8 and TRBJ2-3, the complete variable domain reads EAGVTQSPTHLIKTRGQQATLRCSPISGHTSVYWYQQALGLGLQFLLWYDEGEERNRGNFPPRFSGRQFPNYSSELNVNALELEDSALYLCASSRRGSYGDTQYFGPGTRLTVL.

The chain employs TRBV2 and TRBJ1-2; 9 bases agree with TRBD1. The CDR3 has 17 residues. The V gene end was trimmed by 2 bases and the J gene end by 5 bases; junction bases not matched to a gene: 12. Germline CDR1 SNHLY, CDR2 FYNNEI. CDR3 amino acids: CASSEWSSSDRGYGYTF. CDR3 sequence (DNA): TGTGCCAGCAGTGAATGGTCTAGTTCAGACAGGGGGTATGGCTACACCTTC.

V and J are TRBV18 and TRBJ2-4; maybe TRBD2 (5 bases). The CDR3 totals 16 residues. The germline V and J ends were trimmed by 4 bases and 0 bases, with 13 bases remaining between them. Germline-derived CDR1 and CDR2 are KGHSH and LQKENI. The CDR3 DNA reads as TGTGCCAGCTCACTCGGGATTGGACTAGCCAAAAACATTCAGTACTTC. Translated, it gives CASSLGIGLAKNIQYF.

The chain combines TRBV5-5 with TRBJ2-7; D gene uncertain. The CDR3 contains 13 residues. V lost 0 bases, J lost 0 bases, and 4 bases lay in between. The germline CDR1 and CDR2 sequences are SGHKS and YYEKEE (reference sequence). The CDR3 DNA is TGTGCCAGCAGCTTGGACAACTCCTACGAGCAGTACTTC. Translation: CASSLDNSYEQYF.

This chain joins TRBV6-5 and TRBJ2-1, with D tentatively TRBD1 or TRBD2 (5 bases each). CDR3 size: 13 residues. V shed 7 bases and J shed 7 bases, with 14 bases lying between them. Germline-derived CDR1 and CDR2 are MNHEY and SVGAGI. This CDR3 is CASTPSGSNEQFF. The CDR3 bases are TGTGCCAGCACCCCTTCAGGGAGTAATGAGCAGTTCTTC.

The table lists this clone with a few counts. This sequence joins TRBV18 and TRBJ2-7, with 12 nucleotides matching TRBD2. The CDR3 covers 17 residues. Trimming took 4 bases from V and 0 from J; bases not matched to a gene: 7. Germline CDR1 is KGHSH and CDR2 is LQKENI. The DNA of the CDR3 is TGTGCCAGCTCACAGACTAGCGGGAGTGGGAGCTCCTACGAGCAGTACTTC. This translates into CASSQTSGSGSSYEQYF.

This chain uses TRBV21-1 with TRBJ1-5. TRBV21-1 is a listed pseudogene. The CDR3 contains 15 residues. DNA for the CDR3: TGTGCCAGCAGCAAAGAGGGGGGGGACCGACAGCCCCAGCATTTT. The encoded protein is CASSKEGGDRQPQHF.

For the CDR3, the DNA is TGTGCCAGCAGCCCTTCCGTTGGGCCCGGAAACACCATATATTTT. Its protein product is CASSPSVGPGNTIYF. This chain uses TRBV9 with TRBJ1-3; the D is unclear. The germline V gene encodes CDR1 SGDLS and CDR2 YYNGEE. Trimming removed 4 bases at V and 4 bases at J, with 15 bases between. The CDR3 spans 15 residues.

The rearrangement links TRBV7-2 to TRBJ2-1; weak D call: TRBD1 (5 bases). Looked up from germline, CDR1 is SGHTA and CDR2 is FQGNSA. The CDR3 sequence is 14 residues long. The V and J ends lost 1 base and 10 bases respectively, with 14 bases between them. The CDR3 here is CASSLEAGPTEQFF. The DNA for the CDR3 is TGTGCCAGCAGCTTAGAAGCAGGGCCTACCGAGCAGTTCTTC.

The J gene is TRBJ2-3, the V gene TRBV5-1; 10 bases agree with TRBD2. Trimming removed 3 bases from V and 1 base from J; junction bases left unmatched: 5. CDR1 and CDR2 (germline): SGHRS, YFSETQ. The CDR3 is 16 residues long. The CDR3 spells CASSWAGTSGTDTQYF. In DNA, the CDR3 is TGCGCCAGCAGCTGGGCCGGGACTAGCGGCACAGATACGCAGTATTTT.

V usage is TRBV6-5 and J usage is TRBJ1-1, with D tentatively TRBD1 (5 bases). Germline V lookup: CDR1 MNHEY, CDR2 SVGAGI. The CDR3 sequence is 13 residues long. The ends were cut back, 2 bases at V and 11 bases at J, with 15 bases in the middle. The DNA of the CDR3 is TGTGCCAGCAGTTACGTTCCGGGGCTTGACGCTTTCTTT. It translates to CASSYVPGLDAFF.

The rearrangement joins TRBV27 to TRBJ1-1, with TRBD1 matching 7 bases. There are 14 residues in the CDR3. The ends lost 5 bases at V and 0 bases at J; junction bases unmatched: 3. The V gene's germline CDR1 is MNHEY and CDR2 SMNVEV (reference sequence). The CDR3 bases are TGTGCCAGCAGTCCGGACAGGCTGAACACTGAAGCTTTCTTT. Translating it yields CASSPDRLNTEAFF.

The V gene is TRBV5-6, the J gene TRBJ2-1; the D gene is possibly TRBD1 (6 bases). Trimming shortened V by 3 bases and J by 15 bases, and 22 bases separated the two germline ends. This CDR3 contains 14 residues. Germline CDR1 SGHDT, CDR2 YYEEEE. The CDR3 DNA is TGTGCCAGCAGCTCACACCCTGTCACAGGGAAAGCGTTCTTC. Residues: CASSSHPVTGKAFF.

This CDR3 reads CASSTADSASGNTIYF. Here the CDR3 DNA reads TGTGCCAGTAGTACCGCTGACTCGGCCTCTGGAAACACCATATATTTT. The chain couples TRBV19 to TRBJ1-3; unclear D gene. This CDR3 comprises 16 residues. V lost 4 bases and J 0 bases, leaving 13 bases between the germline ends. CDR1 and CDR2 (germline): LNHDA, SQIVND (reference sequence).